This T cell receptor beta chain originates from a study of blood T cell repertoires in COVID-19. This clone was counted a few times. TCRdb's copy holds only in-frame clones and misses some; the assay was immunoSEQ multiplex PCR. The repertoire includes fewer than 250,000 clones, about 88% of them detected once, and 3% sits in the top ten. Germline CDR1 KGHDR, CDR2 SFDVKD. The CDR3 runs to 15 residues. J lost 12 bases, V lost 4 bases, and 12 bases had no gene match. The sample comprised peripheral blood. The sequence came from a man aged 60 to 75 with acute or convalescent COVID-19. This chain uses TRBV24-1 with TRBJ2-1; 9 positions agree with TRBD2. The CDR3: CATSDQTSGDRGQFF. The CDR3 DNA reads TGTGCCACCAGTGACCAGACTAGCGGTGATCGCGGGCAGTTCTTC.